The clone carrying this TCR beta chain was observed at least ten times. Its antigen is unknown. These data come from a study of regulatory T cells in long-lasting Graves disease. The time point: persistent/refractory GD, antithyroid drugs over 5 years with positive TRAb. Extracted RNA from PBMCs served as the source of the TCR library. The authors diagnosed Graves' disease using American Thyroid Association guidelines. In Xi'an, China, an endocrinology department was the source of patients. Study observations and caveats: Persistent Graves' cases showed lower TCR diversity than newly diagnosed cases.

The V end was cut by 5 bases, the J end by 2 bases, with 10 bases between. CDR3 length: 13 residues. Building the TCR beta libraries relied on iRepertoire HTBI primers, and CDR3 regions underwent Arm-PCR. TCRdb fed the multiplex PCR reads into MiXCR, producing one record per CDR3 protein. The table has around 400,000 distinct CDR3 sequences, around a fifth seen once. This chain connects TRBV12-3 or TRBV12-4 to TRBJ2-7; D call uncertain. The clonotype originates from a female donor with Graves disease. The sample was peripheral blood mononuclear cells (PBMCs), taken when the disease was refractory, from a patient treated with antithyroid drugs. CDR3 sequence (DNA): TGTGCCAGCAGTAGAGCGAGTGCCTACGAGCAGTACTTC. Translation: CASSRASAYEQYF.